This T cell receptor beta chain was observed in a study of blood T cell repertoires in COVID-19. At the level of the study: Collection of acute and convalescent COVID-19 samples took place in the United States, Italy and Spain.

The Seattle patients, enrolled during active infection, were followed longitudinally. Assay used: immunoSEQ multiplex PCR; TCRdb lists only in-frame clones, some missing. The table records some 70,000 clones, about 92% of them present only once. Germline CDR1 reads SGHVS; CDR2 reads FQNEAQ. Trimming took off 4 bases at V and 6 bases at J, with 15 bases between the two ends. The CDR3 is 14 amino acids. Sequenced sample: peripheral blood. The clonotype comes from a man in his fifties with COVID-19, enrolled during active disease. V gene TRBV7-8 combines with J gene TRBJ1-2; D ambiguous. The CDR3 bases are TGTGCCAGCAGCTCCATAACTTCGGGAAATGGCTACACCTTC. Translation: CASSSITSGNGYTF.